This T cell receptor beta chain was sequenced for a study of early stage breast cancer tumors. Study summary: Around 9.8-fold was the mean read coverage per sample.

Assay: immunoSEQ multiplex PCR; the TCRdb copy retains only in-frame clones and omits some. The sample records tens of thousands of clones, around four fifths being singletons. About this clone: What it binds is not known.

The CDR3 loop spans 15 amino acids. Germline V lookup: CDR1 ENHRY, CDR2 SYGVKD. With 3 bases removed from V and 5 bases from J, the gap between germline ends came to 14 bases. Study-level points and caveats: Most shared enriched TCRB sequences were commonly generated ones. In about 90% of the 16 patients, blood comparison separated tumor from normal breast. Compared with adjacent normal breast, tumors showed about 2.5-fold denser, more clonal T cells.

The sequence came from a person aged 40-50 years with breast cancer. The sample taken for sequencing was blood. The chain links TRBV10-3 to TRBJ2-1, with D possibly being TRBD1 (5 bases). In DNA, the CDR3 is TGTGCCATCAGTGACCGACAGAGGATTCACAATGAGCAGTTCTTC. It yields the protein CAISDRQRIHNEQFF.